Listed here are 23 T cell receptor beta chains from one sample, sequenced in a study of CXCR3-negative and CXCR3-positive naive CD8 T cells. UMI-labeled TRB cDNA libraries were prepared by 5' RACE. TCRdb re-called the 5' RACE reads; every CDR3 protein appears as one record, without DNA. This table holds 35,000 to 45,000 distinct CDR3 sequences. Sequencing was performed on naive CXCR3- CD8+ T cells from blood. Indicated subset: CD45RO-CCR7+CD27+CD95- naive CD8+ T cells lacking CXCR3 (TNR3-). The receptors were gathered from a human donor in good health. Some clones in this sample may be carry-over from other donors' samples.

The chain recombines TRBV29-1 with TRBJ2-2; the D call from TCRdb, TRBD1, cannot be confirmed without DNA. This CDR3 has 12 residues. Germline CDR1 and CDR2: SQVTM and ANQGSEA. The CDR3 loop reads CSVPTGAGELFF.

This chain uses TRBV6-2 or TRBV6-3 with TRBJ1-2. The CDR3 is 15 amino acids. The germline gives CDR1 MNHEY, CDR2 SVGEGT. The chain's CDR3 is CASTYDFLTDHGYTF.

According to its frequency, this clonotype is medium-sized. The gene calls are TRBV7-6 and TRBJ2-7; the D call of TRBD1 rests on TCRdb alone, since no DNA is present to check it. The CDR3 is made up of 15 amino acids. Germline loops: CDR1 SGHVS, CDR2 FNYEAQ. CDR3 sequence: CASSLFGGASYEQYF. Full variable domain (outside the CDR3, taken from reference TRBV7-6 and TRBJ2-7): GAGVSQSPRYKVTKRGQDVALRCDPISGHVSLYWYRQALGQGPEFLTYFNYEAQQDKSGLPNDRFSAERPEGSISTLTIQRTEQRDSAMYRCASSLFGGASYEQYFGPGTRLTVT.

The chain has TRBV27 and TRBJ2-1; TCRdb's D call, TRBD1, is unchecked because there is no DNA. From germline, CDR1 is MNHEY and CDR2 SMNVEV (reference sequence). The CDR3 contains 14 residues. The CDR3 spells CASSFQGEYNEQFF.

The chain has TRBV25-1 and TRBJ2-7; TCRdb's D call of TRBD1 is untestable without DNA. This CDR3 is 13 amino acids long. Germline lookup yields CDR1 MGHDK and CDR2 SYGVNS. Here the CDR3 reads CASRGTGSYEQYF.

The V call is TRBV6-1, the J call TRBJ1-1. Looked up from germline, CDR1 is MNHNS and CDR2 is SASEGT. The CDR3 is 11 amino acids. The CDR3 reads CASGRLTEAFF.

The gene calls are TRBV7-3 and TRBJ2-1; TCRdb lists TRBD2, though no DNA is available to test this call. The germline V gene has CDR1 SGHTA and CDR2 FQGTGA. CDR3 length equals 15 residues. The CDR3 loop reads CASSALAGEYNEQFF.

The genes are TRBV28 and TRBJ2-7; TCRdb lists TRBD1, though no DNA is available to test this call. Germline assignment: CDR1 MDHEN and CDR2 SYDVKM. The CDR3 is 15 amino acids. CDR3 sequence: CASRGQGAAAYEQYF.

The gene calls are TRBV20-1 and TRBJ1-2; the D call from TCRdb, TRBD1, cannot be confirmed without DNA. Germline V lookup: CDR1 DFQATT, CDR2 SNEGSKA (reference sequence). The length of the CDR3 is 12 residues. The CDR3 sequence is CSAGGQFLGYTF.

Here the CDR3 reads CASSFVQGSSEQYF. This chain links TRBV12-3 or TRBV12-4 with TRBJ2-7; TCRdb returns TRBD1, unconfirmable since there is no DNA. The CDR3 totals 14 residues.

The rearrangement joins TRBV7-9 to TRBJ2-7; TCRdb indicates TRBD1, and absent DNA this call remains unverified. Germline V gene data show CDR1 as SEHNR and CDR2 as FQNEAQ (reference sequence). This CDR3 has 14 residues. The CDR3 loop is CASSSLDRSYEQYF.

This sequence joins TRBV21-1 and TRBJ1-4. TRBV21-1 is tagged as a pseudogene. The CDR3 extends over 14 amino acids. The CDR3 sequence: CASSFPATNEKLFF.

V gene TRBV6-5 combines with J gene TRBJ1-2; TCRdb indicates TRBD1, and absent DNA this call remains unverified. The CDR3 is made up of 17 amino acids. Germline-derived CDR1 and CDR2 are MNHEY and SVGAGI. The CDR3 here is CASSYRAGQSSGYGYTF.

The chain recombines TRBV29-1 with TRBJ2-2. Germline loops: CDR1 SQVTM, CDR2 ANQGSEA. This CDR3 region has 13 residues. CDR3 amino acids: CSVSGPNTGELFF.

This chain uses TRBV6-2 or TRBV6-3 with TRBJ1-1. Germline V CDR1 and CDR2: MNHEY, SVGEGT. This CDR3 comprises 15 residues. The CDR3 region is CASSYQTMTSAEAFF.

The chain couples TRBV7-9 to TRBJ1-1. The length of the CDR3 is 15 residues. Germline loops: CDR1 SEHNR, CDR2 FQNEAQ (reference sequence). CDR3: CASSLQQGQNTEAFF.

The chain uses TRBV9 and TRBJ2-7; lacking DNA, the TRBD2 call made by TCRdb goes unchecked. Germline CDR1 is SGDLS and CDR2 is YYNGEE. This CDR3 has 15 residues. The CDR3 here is CASSLLAGGYDEQYF.

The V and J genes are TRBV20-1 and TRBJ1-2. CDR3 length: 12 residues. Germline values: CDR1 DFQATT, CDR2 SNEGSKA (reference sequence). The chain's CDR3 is CSATIPSYGYTF.

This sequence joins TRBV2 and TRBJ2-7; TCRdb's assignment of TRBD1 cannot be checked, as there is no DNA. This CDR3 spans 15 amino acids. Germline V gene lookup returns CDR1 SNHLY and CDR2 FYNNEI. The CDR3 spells CASSEGGQGFDEQYF.

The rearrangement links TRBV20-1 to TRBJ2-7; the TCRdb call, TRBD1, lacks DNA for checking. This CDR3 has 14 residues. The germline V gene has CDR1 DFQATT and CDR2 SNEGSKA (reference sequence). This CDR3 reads CSAYSGTNSYEQYF.

The CDR3 spells CASSPGAGYEQYF. The chain links TRBV7-6 to TRBJ2-7; TCRdb returns TRBD1, unconfirmable since there is no DNA. From germline, CDR1 is SGHVS and CDR2 FNYEAQ. This CDR3 has 13 residues.

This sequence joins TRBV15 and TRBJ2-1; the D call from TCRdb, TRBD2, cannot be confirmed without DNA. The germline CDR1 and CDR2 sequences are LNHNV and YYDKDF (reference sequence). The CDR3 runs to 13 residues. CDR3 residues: CATSRPPSPEQFF.

The CDR3 protein is CASSHRQVTSYEQYF. The chain links TRBV7-2 to TRBJ2-7; checking the TCRdb D call of TRBD1 is not possible without DNA. Germline CDR1 SGHTA, CDR2 FQGNSA. CDR3 length equals 15 residues.